This T cell receptor (beta chain) was observed in a study of shared clonotypes between healthy human individuals. Sequencing was performed with immunoSEQ multiplex PCR; in TCRdb, only in-frame clones are kept and a portion is missing. Counted here are some 680,000 clones, 55% to 85% occurring once; the ten biggest clones make up 1.5% to 2%. The CDR3 has 14 amino acids. Germline CDR1 reads KGHSH; CDR2 reads LQKENI. V was cut by 5 bases and J by 4 bases, with 15 bases left in between. The gene calls are TRBV18 and TRBJ2-7; D perhaps matches TRBD1 (6 bases). The sample taken for sequencing was memory CD4+ T cells sorted from blood. The subset here: CD45RA-negative fraction. This receptor was taken from a woman aged 30 to 39 in good health. As DNA, the CDR3 is TGTGCCAGCTCAGTACAGGGTAGGGGGTACGAGCAGTACTTC. As protein: CASSVQGRGYEQYF.